The clone carrying this TCR beta chain showed up many times. Its cognate antigen is unknown. One junction end disagrees with the germline gene, perhaps due to a read error. The entry originates in a study of CD8 T cells in ankylosing spondylitis. Germline-derived CDR1 and CDR2 are SGHRS and YFSETQ. This CDR3 spans 15 amino acids. Points from the study as a whole: A TCR beta motif of fewer than ten highly homologous variants appeared characteristic of ankylosing spondylitis blood.

TCRdb used MiXCR to reprocess the 5' RACE reads, holding one entry per CDR3 protein. The sample yields under 55,000 distinct CDR3 sequences, approximately 7% seen once. Sequenced sample: blood, either unsorted or a sorted T cell fraction (not recorded which). This receptor was identified in a female donor with ankylosing spondylitis or in good health (not recorded which). V and J are TRBV5-1 and TRBJ1-4; 7 bases are shared with TRBD1. The CDR3 spells CASTRRGTVGEKLFF. The CDR3 DNA is TGCGCCAGCACCCGGAGGGGGACAGTTGGAGAAAAGCTGTTTTTT.